This T cell receptor (beta chain) derives from a study of T-cell memory formation after mild COVID-19 (dated by TCRdb to the early 2020s). With respect to the entire study: Most TCR sequence clusters were specific to one of the two donors. Longitudinal TCRalpha and TCRbeta repertoire sequencing tracked T-cell clones expanding and contracting after mild COVID-19 in a couple of donors. The cohort was made up of two young adult volunteers, one female and one male, who were previously healthy.

This sample was sequenced with an Illumina NovaSeq 6000. TCRalpha and TCRbeta cDNA libraries were built by 5'RACE with constant-segment primers, adding sample barcodes and unique molecular identifiers. Trizol reagent was used to extract RNA from every sample. The libraries were amplified in two PCR steps, and the second step added a second sample barcode and Illumina TruSeq adapters. Sequencing of the libraries was done on an Illumina NovaSeq, producing 2 x 150 bp paired-end reads. Turning to the authors' computational methods: The reads were demultiplexed and collapsed into UMI-guided consensus sequences using migec v1.2.7. Using mixcr v2.1.11, the UMI consensuses were aligned to TRA and TRB V and J templates and assembled into clonotypes. Expanded or contracted clonotypes were those called significant by both edgeR and NoisET, with noise models trained on biological replicates. edgeR calls used a false discovery rate-adjusted p below 0.01 and a log2 fold-change threshold of 1. As an exploratory analysis of dynamics, max-normalized trajectories of the 1000 most abundant clonotypes were examined with PCA combined with hierarchical clustering. Separately sequenced CD4+ and CD8+ repertoires were used to assign the CD4 or CD8 phenotype of responding clones. TCRdb's own reprocessing of the public reads used fastp at Q25 and MiXCR and kept productive beta chains. Rows merge per CDR3 protein into single entries with the most common DNA and genes. TCRdb's processing, not the authors', yielded these V and J calls. This sample has 400,000 to 550,000 distinct CDR3 sequences in its table, and roughly 25% of those were observed once. Jointly, the top ten make up approximately 13% of the sample.

This clonotype was observed once. Which antigen it targets is not known. No quality values exist for individual bases; no much larger clone is one base distant. Ficoll-Paque density gradient centrifugation was used to isolate PBMCs. The germline V gene encodes CDR1 LGHNA and CDR2 YSLEER. Trimming removed 1 base from V and 3 bases from J, leaving 11 bases between the germline ends. The CDR3 runs 15 residues from the cysteine to the phenylalanine. Only the CDR3 DNA stays, 45 bases, in frame from base 1. General findings and caveats noted by the study authors: SARS-CoV-2 specificity of the second-wave clones peaking on day 37 was not confirmed. Contracting CD4+ clones appeared mostly in the CM and EM memory subsets, whereas CD8+ clones were enriched in EMRA. Only two mild cases were covered by the study, and larger cohorts that include severe cases with pre-infection samples were considered necessary. Some responding clones were detected in pre-infection memory, which suggested that pre-existing cross-reactive memory T cells had joined the SARS-CoV-2 response. Balanced CD4/CD8 phenotypes were observed for clones contracting from day 15 to 85, whereas a bias towards CD4+ was observed for a second wave of clones expanding from day 15 to 37.

The sequence links TRBV4-3 to TRBJ2-3, with the D gene call left open. Sequenced material: PBMCs or a T cell subset sorted from them (not recorded which). The source of this sequence is an adult woman who had mild COVID-19 (a few samples of this study predate the infection). The sample titles of this study are shuffled in the database, so cell type and time point are left out; the donor was told from shared clones. At the DNA level, the sequence is TGCGCCAGCAGCCAAGGTGGGCGGTGGACAGATACGCAGTATTTT. It is translated as CASSQGGRWTDTQYF.